Listed below are T cell receptor beta chains from one sample, sequenced in a study of cytomegalovirus exposure and HLA in healthy donors. TCRdb's copy holds only in-frame clones and misses some; the assay was immunoSEQ multiplex PCR. The listing contains 40,000 or so clones. The material sequenced was PBMCs. The receptors stem from a male donor in good health and CMV-seronegative. Each CDR3 is given with its conserved first and last residue. D genes are given only for firm matches.

V	D	J	CDR3	DNA
TRBV7-9	.	TRBJ1-2	CASSAENYGYTF	TGTGCCAGCAGCGCAGAAAACTATGGCTACACCTTC
TRBV7-9	.	TRBJ1-2	CASSLQEGGYTF	TGTGCCAGCAGCTTACAGGAGGGAGGCTACACCTTC
TRBV4-1	.	TRBJ1-4	CASSLGGTNEKLFF	TGCGCCAGCAGCCTGGGGGGAACTAATGAAAAACTGTTTTTT
TRBV7-8	.	TRBJ2-7	CASSLDPLRSSYEQYF	TGTGCCAGCAGCTTAGACCCGCTAAGGAGCTCCTACGAGCAGTACTTC
TRBV2	.	TRBJ1-1	CASSSRTQNTEAFF	TGTGCCAGCAGTTCTCGGACACAGAACACTGAAGCTTTCTTT
TRBV19	.	TRBJ1-5	CASRRQESNQPQHF	TGTGCCAGTAGGAGACAGGAGAGCAATCAGCCCCAGCATTTT
TRBV6-1	TRBD1	TRBJ1-5	CASSRDRGDNQPQHF	TGTGCCAGCAGTCGGGACAGGGGCGATAATCAGCCCCAGCATTTT
TRBV19	.	TRBJ1-5	CASSITGLVEPQHF	TGTGCCAGTAGTATCACAGGGTTGGTCGAGCCCCAGCATTTT
TRBV5-1	.	TRBJ2-1	CASSLLPQDSSYNEQFF	TGCGCCAGCAGCTTGTTGCCTCAGGACAGCTCCTACAATGAGCAGTTCTTC
TRBV27	.	TRBJ1-2	CASSTRQADGYTF	TGTGCCAGCAGTACACGACAGGCGGATGGCTACACCTTC
TRBV5-1	.	TRBJ1-3	CASSRGEPGNTIYF	TGCGCCAGCAGCCGGGGGGAGCCTGGAAACACCATATATTTT
TRBV18	.	TRBJ2-5	CASSPMGLTQYF	TGTGCCAGCTCACCTATGGGGCTGACCCAGTACTTC
TRBV4-1	.	TRBJ2-5	CASSPGRGSETQYF	TGCGCCAGCAGCCCCGGGCGGGGTTCAGAGACCCAGTACTTC
TRBV28	.	TRBJ2-7	CASSGFPGQYF	TGTGCCAGCTCTGGCTTCCCAGGGCAGTACTTC
TRBV7-9	.	TRBJ2-7	CASSSNERVYEQYF	TGTGCCAGCAGCTCAAATGAGCGGGTCTACGAGCAGTACTTC
TRBV7-9	.	TRBJ2-5	CASSPILGHLETQYF	TGTGCCAGCAGCCCAATTCTTGGACATCTCGAGACCCAGTACTTC
TRBV5-1	TRBD2	TRBJ2-1	CASSKSSGGASDNEQFF	TGCGCCAGCAGCAAATCTAGCGGGGGGGCCTCCGACAATGAGCAGTTCTTC
TRBV28	.	TRBJ1-4	CASSSRGAGVPEKLFF	TGTGCCAGCAGTTCCCGAGGGGCAGGGGTCCCTGAAAAACTGTTTTTT
TRBV4-1	TRBD2	TRBJ2-3	CASSQVPGLAGVISSTDTQYF	TGCGCCAGCAGCCAAGTTCCGGGACTAGCGGGGGTAATTTCTAGCACAGATACGCAGTATTTT
TRBV19	TRBD1	TRBJ2-2	CASSTTGGIGGELFF	TGTGCCAGTAGTACGACAGGGGGCATCGGCGGGGAGCTGTTTTTT
TRBV12-5	.	TRBJ1-1	CASGWGVNTEAFF	TGTGCTAGTGGGTGGGGCGTGAACACTGAAGCTTTCTTT
TRBV18	.	TRBJ1-6	CASSWQGSPLHF	TGTGCCAGCTCCTGGCAGGGTTCACCCCTCCACTTT
TRBV28	TRBD1	TRBJ2-4	CASSEAKNRGAKNIQYF	TGTGCCAGCAGTGAGGCTAAAAACAGGGGGGCCAAAAACATTCAGTACTTC
TRBV13	.	TRBJ2-2	CASSSRQATNTGELFF	TGTGCCAGCAGCTCCCGACAGGCCACGAACACCGGGGAGCTGTTTTTT
TRBV28	TRBD1	TRBJ2-3	CASSLWGQITDTQYF	TGTGCCAGCAGTTTATGGGGACAGATCACAGATACGCAGTATTTT
TRBV5-6	.	TRBJ2-1	CASSMTDDNEQFF	TGTGCCAGCAGTATGACAGATGACAATGAGCAGTTCTTC
TRBV5-1	.	TRBJ2-6	CASSDNQPGSGANVLTF	TGCGCCAGCAGCGACAACCAGCCTGGCTCTGGGGCCAACGTCCTGACTTTC
TRBV11-2	TRBD2	TRBJ2-7	CASSTRASGGRYEQYF	TGTGCCAGCAGCACAAGGGCCAGCGGGGGACGCTACGAGCAGTACTTC
TRBV19	.	TRBJ1-6	CASTPGGSYNSPLHF	TGTGCCAGTACTCCCGGGGGCTCCTATAATTCACCCCTCCACTTT
TRBV2	.	TRBJ1-2	CASSKSGTIGGYTF	TGTGCCAGCAGTAAATCCGGGACAATCGGCGGCTACACCTTC
TRBV15	.	TRBJ1-1	CATSRSQGNTEAFF	TGTGCCACCAGCAGATCACAGGGGAACACTGAAGCTTTCTTT
TRBV27	.	TRBJ2-3	CASSRTAYADTQYF	TGTGCCAGCAGCCGGACAGCCTATGCAGATACGCAGTATTTT
TRBV18	TRBD1	TRBJ1-6	CASSPTGSSYNSPLHF	TGTGCCAGCTCCCCGACAGGGAGCTCATATAATTCACCCCTCCACTTT
TRBV5-6	.	TRBJ2-7	CASSWGPTYEQYF	TGTGCCAGCAGCTGGGGCCCGACCTACGAGCAGTACTTC
TRBV5-6	.	TRBJ1-2	CASSLGTNRFYGYTF	TGTGCCAGCAGCTTGGGGACAAACAGGTTCTATGGCTACACCTTC
TRBV4-1	TRBD2	TRBJ2-3	CASSHLAGRAPSTDTQYF	TGCGCCAGCAGCCACCTAGCGGGCCGAGCGCCGAGCACAGATACGCAGTATTTT
TRBV11-2	TRBD1	TRBJ1-2	CASSTTGGYYGYTF	TGTGCCAGCAGCACAACAGGGGGCTACTATGGCTACACCTTC
TRBV19	.	TRBJ2-1	CASSSSYSEQFF	TGTGCCAGTAGTTCCTCCTACTCTGAGCAGTTCTTC
TRBV18	TRBD1	TRBJ1-4	CASSLGQLNEKLFF	TGTGCCAGCTCACTGGGACAGCTTAATGAAAAACTGTTTTTT
TRBV7-9	.	TRBJ2-7	CASRESSTRPYF	TGTGCCAGCAGGGAATCCTCGACAAGGCCGTACTTC
TRBV7-2	.	TRBJ1-2	CASSLIPGVYGYTF	TGTGCCAGCAGCTTAATTCCAGGGGTCTATGGCTACACCTTC
TRBV5-4	.	TRBJ2-1	CASSSPEGPSYNEQFF	TGTGCCAGCAGCTCCCCCGAGGGTCCATCCTACAATGAGCAGTTCTTC
TRBV28	.	TRBJ1-1	CASSLIETEAFF	TGTGCCAGCAGTCTCATAGAAACTGAAGCTTTCTTT
TRBV9	.	TRBJ1-1	CASSPGVVMNTEAFF	TGTGCCAGCAGCCCAGGGGTGGTGATGAACACTGAAGCTTTCTTT
TRBV10-1	TRBD2	TRBJ2-2	CASTRHSGGAHGELFF	TGCGCCAGCACTCGGCATAGCGGGGGGGCCCACGGGGAGCTGTTTTTT
TRBV4-1	TRBD1	TRBJ1-5	CASSQPGTALGNQPQHF	TGCGCCAGCAGCCAACCAGGGACAGCCCTCGGCAATCAGCCCCAGCATTTT
TRBV2	.	TRBJ1-2	CASSVRSEWNYGYTF	TGTGCCAGCAGTGTACGGTCTGAATGGAACTATGGCTACACCTTC
TRBV5-1	.	TRBJ1-1	CASSPFAGLNTEAFF	TGCGCCAGCAGCCCGTTCGCGGGGTTGAACACTGAAGCTTTCTTT
TRBV19	TRBD2	TRBJ2-7	CASSMDSRGLAYEQYF	TGTGCCAGTAGTATGGATTCGCGGGGGTTGGCCTACGAGCAGTACTTC
TRBV9	.	TRBJ2-7	CASSPRGLLEQYF	TGTGCCAGCAGCCCGCGGGGACTCCTCGAGCAGTACTTC
TRBV5-1	.	TRBJ2-5	CASSTYGETQYF	TGCGCCAGCTCCACGTACGGTGAGACCCAGTACTTC
TRBV27	.	TRBJ2-7	CASSPRGRYEQYF	TGTGCCAGCAGTCCTCGAGGCCGCTACGAGCAGTACTTC
TRBV6-1	TRBD2	TRBJ2-1	CASSATAGGPNEQFF	TGTGCCAGCAGTGCTACAGCGGGGGGGCCGAATGAGCAGTTCTTC
TRBV27	.	TRBJ1-5	CASSLTEAQPQHF	TGTGCCAGCAGTTTAACAGAAGCTCAGCCCCAGCATTTT
TRBV5-8	TRBD1	TRBJ1-1	CASSPLDRPAAEAFF	TGTGCCAGCAGCCCACTGGACAGGCCCGCGGCTGAAGCTTTCTTT
TRBV18	TRBD2	TRBJ2-5	CASSQLAGAKYQETQYF	TGTGCCAGCTCTCAACTAGCGGGAGCTAAGTACCAAGAGACCCAGTACTTC
TRBV19	.	TRBJ1-3	CASSIGVSGNTIYF	TGTGCCAGTAGTATAGGAGTCTCTGGAAACACCATATATTTT
TRBV28	.	TRBJ1-6	CASSRSTGAASPLHF	TGTGCCAGCAGCCGCTCGACAGGCGCGGCTTCACCCCTCCACTTT
TRBV10-3	.	TRBJ2-6	CAIGGHSGANVLTF	TGTGCCATAGGCGGGCACTCTGGGGCCAACGTCCTGACTTTC